These T cell receptor beta chains were read from a single sample in a study of regulatory T cells in long-lasting Graves disease. TCRdb itself ran the multiplex PCR reads through MiXCR, one entry per CDR3 protein. This sample yields about 430,000 distinct CDR3 sequences, of which approximately 15% are seen a single time; about 8.2% belongs to the top ten. The same sample was also used in a study of T cells in Graves' hyperthyroidism and ophthalmopathy.

The sequenced sample was peripheral blood mononuclear cells (PBMCs), obtained at new diagnosis, from a patient treated with antithyroid drugs. The receptors shown here come from a woman aged 40-49 years with Graves disease. Each CDR3 is given without its conserved first and last residue.

j_gene | v_gene | CDR3aa
TRBJ1-1 | TRBV13 | ASSLGLGMNTEAF
TRBJ1-6 | TRBV7-9 | ASSKDRVGNSPLH
TRBJ2-7 | TRBV20-1 | SAEPGQSYEQY
TRBJ2-7 | TRBV7-2 | ASSLVAGLGYEQY
TRBJ1-2 | TRBV4-1 | ASSSRTEGFGYT
TRBJ2-5 | TRBV18 | ASSLLLYQETQY
TRBJ1-2 | TRBV30 | AWRWTDYGYT
TRBJ1-1 | TRBV14 | ASSQHQGLDTEAF
TRBJ2-5 | TRBV29-1 | SVVSGSQETQY
TRBJ2-7 | TRBV14 | ASSQGLSVYEQY
TRBJ2-1 | TRBV20-1 | SARLPNEQF
TRBJ2-3 | TRBV20-1 | SARERLAGGVTQY
TRBJ2-1 | TRBV2 | ATLGLADLSCNEQF
TRBJ2-1 | TRBV20-1 | SARDSSGVSYNEQF
TRBJ1-5 | TRBV3-1 | ASSSWGDQPQH